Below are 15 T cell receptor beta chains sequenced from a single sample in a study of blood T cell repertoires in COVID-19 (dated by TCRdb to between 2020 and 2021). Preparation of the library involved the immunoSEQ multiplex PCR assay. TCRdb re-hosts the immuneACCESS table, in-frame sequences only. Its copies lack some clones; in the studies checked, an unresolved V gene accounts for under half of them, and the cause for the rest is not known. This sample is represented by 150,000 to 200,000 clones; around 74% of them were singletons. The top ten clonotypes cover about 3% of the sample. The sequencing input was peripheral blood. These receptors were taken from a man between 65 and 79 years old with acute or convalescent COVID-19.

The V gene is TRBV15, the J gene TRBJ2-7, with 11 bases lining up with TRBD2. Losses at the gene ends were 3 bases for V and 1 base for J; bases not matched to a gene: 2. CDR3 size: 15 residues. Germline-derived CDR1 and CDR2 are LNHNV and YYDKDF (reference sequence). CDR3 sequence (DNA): TGTGCCACCAGCAGCAGGACTAGCGGGTCCTACGAGCAGTACTTC. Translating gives CATSSRTSGSYEQYF.

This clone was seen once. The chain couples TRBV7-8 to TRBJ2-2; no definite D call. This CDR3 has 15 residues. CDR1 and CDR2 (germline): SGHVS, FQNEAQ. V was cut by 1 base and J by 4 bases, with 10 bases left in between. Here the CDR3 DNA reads TGTGCCAGCAGCTTAGGGAATACGGGCACCGGGGAGCTGTTTTTT. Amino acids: CASSLGNTGTGELFF.

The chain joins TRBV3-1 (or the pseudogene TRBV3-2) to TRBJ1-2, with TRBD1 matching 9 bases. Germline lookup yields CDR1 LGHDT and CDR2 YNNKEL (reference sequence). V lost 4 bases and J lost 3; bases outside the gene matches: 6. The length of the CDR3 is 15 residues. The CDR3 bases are TGTGCCAGCAGCCTGGACAGGGGCAGGGACTATGGCTACACCTTC. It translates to CASSLDRGRDYGYTF.

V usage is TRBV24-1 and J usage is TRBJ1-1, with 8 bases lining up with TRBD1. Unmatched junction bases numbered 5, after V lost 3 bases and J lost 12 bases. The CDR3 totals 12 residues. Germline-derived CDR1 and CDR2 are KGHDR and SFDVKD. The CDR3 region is CATSDGDRITFF. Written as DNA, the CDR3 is TGTGCCACCAGTGATGGGGACAGGATCACTTTCTTT.

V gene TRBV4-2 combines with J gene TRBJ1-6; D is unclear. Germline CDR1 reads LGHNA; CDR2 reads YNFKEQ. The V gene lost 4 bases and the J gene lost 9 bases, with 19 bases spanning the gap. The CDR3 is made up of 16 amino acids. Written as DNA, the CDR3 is TGTGCCAGCAGCCGGGGAGGGAGGCCTACGGGTTCACCCCTCCACTTT. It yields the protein CASSRGGRPTGSPLHF.

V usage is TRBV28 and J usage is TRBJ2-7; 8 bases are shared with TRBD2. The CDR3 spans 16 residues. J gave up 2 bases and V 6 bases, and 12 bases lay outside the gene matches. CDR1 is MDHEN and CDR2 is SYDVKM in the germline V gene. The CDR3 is CASSSPWSGGPYEQYF. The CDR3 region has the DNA TGTGCCAGCAGCTCCCCATGGAGCGGGGGCCCCTACGAGCAGTACTTC.

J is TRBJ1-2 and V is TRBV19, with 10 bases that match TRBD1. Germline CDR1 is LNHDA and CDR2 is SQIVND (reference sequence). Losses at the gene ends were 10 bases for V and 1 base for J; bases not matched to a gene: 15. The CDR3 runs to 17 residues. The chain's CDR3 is CATLYETGGDFNYGYTF. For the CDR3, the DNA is TGTGCCACCCTGTATGAGACAGGGGGCGACTTTAACTATGGCTACACCTTC. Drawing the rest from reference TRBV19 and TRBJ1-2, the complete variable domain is DGGITQSPKYLFRKEGQNVTLSCEQNLNHDAMYWYRQDPGQGLRLIYYSQIVNDFQKGDIAEGYSVSREKKESFPLTVTSAQKNPTAFYLCATLYETGGDFNYGYTFGSGTRLTVV.

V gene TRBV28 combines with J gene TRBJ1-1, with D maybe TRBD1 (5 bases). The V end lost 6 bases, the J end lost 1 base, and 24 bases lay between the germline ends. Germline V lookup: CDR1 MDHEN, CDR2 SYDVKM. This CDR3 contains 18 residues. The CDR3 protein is CASSYYFNRGKKNTEAFF. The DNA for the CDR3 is TGTGCCAGCAGCTATTACTTCAATAGGGGAAAAAAGAACACTGAAGCTTTCTTT.

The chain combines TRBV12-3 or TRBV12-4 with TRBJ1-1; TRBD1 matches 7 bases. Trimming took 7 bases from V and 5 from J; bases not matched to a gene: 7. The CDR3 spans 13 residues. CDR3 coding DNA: TGTGCCAGCACCTCAGGGGGAACGACTGAAGCTTTCTTT. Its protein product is CASTSGGTTEAFF.

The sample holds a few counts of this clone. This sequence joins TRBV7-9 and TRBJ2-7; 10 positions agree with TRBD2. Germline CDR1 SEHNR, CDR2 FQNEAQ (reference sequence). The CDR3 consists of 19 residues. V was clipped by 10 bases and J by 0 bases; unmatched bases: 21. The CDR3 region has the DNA TGTGCCACAGAAACAGGGGCTAGCGGGAGCGCTACGGTCTCCTACGAGCAGTACTTC. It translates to CATETGASGSATVSYEQYF. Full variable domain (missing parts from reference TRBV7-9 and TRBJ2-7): DTGVSQNPRHKITKRGQNVTFRCDPISEHNRLYWYRQTLGQGPEFLTYFQNEAQLEKSRLLSDRFSAERPKGSFSTLEIQRTEQGDSAMYLCATETGASGSATVSYEQYFGPGTRLTVT.

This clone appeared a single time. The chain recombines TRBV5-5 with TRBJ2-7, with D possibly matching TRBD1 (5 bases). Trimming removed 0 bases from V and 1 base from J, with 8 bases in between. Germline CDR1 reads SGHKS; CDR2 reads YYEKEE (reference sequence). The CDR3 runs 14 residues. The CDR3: CASSLGAGSYEQYF. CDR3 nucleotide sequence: TGTGCCAGCAGCTTGGGGGCAGGGTCCTACGAGCAGTACTTC.

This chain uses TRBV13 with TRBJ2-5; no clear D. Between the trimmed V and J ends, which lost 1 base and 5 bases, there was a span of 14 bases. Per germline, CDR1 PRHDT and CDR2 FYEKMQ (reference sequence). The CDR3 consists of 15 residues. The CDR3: CASSLARLPGETQYF. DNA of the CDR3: TGTGCCAGCAGCTTAGCCCGCCTGCCCGGTGAGACCCAGTACTTC.

DNA for the CDR3: TGCGCCAGCAGCCAGGAGGGCTCTGGAAACACCATATATTTT. It yields the protein CASSQEGSGNTIYF. The gene calls are TRBV4-3 and TRBJ1-3; D call uncertain. This CDR3 spans 14 amino acids. In germline, CDR1 is LGHNA, CDR2 YSLEER. Trimming stripped 3 bases from V and 0 bases from J, with 6 bases between.

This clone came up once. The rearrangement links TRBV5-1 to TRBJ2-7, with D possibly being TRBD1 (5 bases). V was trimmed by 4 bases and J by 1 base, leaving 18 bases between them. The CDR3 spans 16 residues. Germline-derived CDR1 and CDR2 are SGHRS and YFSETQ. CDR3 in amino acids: CASSVGWGGISYEQYF. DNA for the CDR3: TGCGCCAGCAGCGTCGGGTGGGGCGGCATTTCCTACGAGCAGTACTTC. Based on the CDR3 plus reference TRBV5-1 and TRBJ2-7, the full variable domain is KAGVTQTPRYLIKTRGQQVTLSCSPISGHRSVSWYQQTPGQGLQFLFEYFSETQRNKGNFPGRFSGRQFSNSRSEMNVSTLELGDSALYLCASSVGWGGISYEQYFGPGTRLTVT.

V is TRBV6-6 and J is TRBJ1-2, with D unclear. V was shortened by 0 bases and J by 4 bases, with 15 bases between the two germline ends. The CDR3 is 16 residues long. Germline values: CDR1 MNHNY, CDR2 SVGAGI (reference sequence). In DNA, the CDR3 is TGTGCCAGCAGTTACTCCTCCGAGGCCCCAAGCTATGGCTACACCTTC. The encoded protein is CASSYSSEAPSYGYTF.